The 27 T cell receptor beta chains presented below share a single source sample, sequenced in a study of shared clonotypes between healthy human individuals. TCRdb's table, derived via immunoSEQ multiplex PCR, lists solely in-frame clones and lacks some. Counted here are some 2 million clones, over 85% occurring once; the ten biggest clones make up 1% to 1.5%. CD45RO-negative, CCR7-selected cells formed the naive CD8 fraction, which excluded terminally differentiated effector memory CD45RA+ cells. Material: naive CD8+ T cells sorted from blood. The receptors were sampled from a man aged 18 to 29 in good health.

This clone was found a few times. This chain connects TRBV21-1 to TRBJ1-5; TRBD1, the table's D call, lacks a check against the DNA. TRBV21-1 is deemed a pseudogene. The CDR3 runs 14 residues. The CDR3 nucleotides are TGTGCCAGCATTCTGGACAGGGAGGGTCAGCCCCAGCATTTT. It specifies CASILDREGQPQHF.

This clone was counted a single time. The chain joins TRBV5-1 to TRBJ2-7; 9 nucleotides line up with TRBD2. The germline CDR1 and CDR2 sequences are SGHRS and YFSETQ. The V and J ends lost 2 bases and 0 bases, in that order; junction bases with no gene match: 3. This CDR3 has 15 amino acids. The CDR3 here is CASSFFSGSSYEQYF. As DNA, the CDR3 is TGCGCCAGCAGCTTTTTTAGCGGGAGCTCCTACGAGCAGTACTTC.

CDR3 region: CASSLVGGAGPNQPQHF. The CDR3 nucleotides read TGTGCCAGCAGTTTAGTCGGGGGCGCGGGTCCCAATCAGCCCCAGCATTTT. The gene calls are TRBV27 and TRBJ1-5, with D perhaps TRBD1 (6 bases). V was trimmed by 2 bases and J by 3 bases, leaving 17 bases between them. The CDR3 has 17 residues. CDR1 and CDR2 from the germline V gene are MNHEY and SMNVEV (reference sequence).

This rearrangement joins TRBV28 to TRBJ2-3, with a possible D match to TRBD2 (6 bases). CDR1 and CDR2 from the germline V gene are MDHEN and SYDVKM. This CDR3 comprises 16 residues. Deletions cut 6 bases from V and 0 bases from J, with 16 bases between. The CDR3 sequence: CASSLRRGTSTDTQYF. CDR3 DNA: TGTGCCAGCAGCCTTCGGAGGGGAACTAGCACAGATACGCAGTATTTT. Drawing the rest from reference TRBV28 and TRBJ2-3, the complete variable domain is DVKVTQSSRYLVKRTGEKVFLECVQDMDHENMFWYRQDPGLGLRLIYFSYDVKMKEKGDIPEGYSVSREKKERFSLILESASTNQTSMYLCASSLRRGTSTDTQYFGPGTRLTVL.

The chain has TRBV4-2 and TRBJ2-7; 7 bases map to TRBD1. Germline V gene lookup returns CDR1 LGHNA and CDR2 YNFKEQ. The CDR3 runs to 14 residues. The junction had 4 bases not matched to a gene; V was cut back by 4 bases and J by 1 base. The CDR3 region is CASSPPGQSYEQYF. CDR3 DNA sequence: TGTGCCAGCAGCCCTCCGGGACAGTCCTACGAGCAGTACTTC.

This chain connects TRBV19 to TRBJ1-1; D not certain. The CDR3 loop spans 15 amino acids. Trimming stripped 0 bases from V and 3 bases from J, with 11 bases between. Germline V gene sequence: CDR1 LNHDA, CDR2 SQIVND (reference sequence). CDR3 residues: CASSIDEGTYTEAFF. The CDR3 bases are TGTGCCAGTAGTATAGATGAGGGAACGTACACTGAAGCTTTCTTT.

This clone was seen a single time. The chain combines TRBV4-1 with TRBJ2-3, with 14 bases lining up with TRBD2. Germline V lookup: CDR1 MGHRA, CDR2 YSYEKL. After removal of 4 bases from V and 1 base from J, the junction contained 4 bases not matched to a gene. The CDR3 has 17 residues. CDR3 protein: CASSPGLAGGGTDTQYF. As DNA, the CDR3 is TGCGCCAGCAGCCCCGGACTAGCGGGAGGAGGCACAGATACGCAGTATTTT.

The chain combines TRBV4-1 with TRBJ1-4; D is perhaps TRBD1 (6 bases). Germline CDR1 is MGHRA and CDR2 is YSYEKL. With 0 bases removed from V and 7 bases from J, the gap between germline ends came to 15 bases. This CDR3 has 16 amino acids. CDR3 in amino acids: CASSQEMIQGGEKLFF. Written as DNA, the CDR3 is TGCGCCAGCAGCCAAGAAATGATCCAAGGGGGTGAAAAACTGTTTTTT.

The chain combines TRBV18 with TRBJ2-3; 8 nucleotides line up with TRBD2. With V trimmed by 2 bases and J by 5 bases, 12 bases remained unmatched. This CDR3 is built from 17 residues. Germline-derived CDR1 and CDR2 are KGHSH and LQKENI. CDR3 sequence reads: CASSPIGPGGAGDTQYF. DNA of the CDR3: TGTGCCAGCTCACCAATAGGTCCCGGGGGGGCCGGAGATACGCAGTATTTT.

The gene calls are TRBV10-1 and TRBJ2-7; D is undetermined. CDR3 size: 12 residues. The germline V gene encodes CDR1 WNHNN and CDR2 SYGVQD (reference sequence). The ends were cut back, 5 bases at V and 1 base at J, with 6 bases in the middle. CDR3 residues: CASSLCSYEQYF. The CDR3 DNA reads as TGCGCCAGCAGTTTATGTTCCTACGAGCAGTACTTC.

This chain joins TRBV4-1 and TRBJ2-7; 8 bases are shared with TRBD2. From germline, CDR1 is MGHRA and CDR2 YSYEKL. V dropped 0 bases and J dropped 0; count of bases not matched to a gene: 10. This CDR3 is 18 amino acids long. The CDR3 region has the DNA TGCGCCAGCAGCCAAGAAGCCCCAGCGGGGGCCGCCTCCTACGAGCAGTACTTC. It codes for CASSQEAPAGAASYEQYF.

The V gene is TRBV7-9, the J gene TRBJ2-1; D is possibly TRBD1 (5 bases). CDR3 length: 16 amino acids. V gave up 1 base and J gave up 1 base, with 11 bases separating them. CDR1 and CDR2 from the germline V gene are SEHNR and FQNEAQ (reference sequence). The CDR3 region is CASSLVGQISYNEQFF. CDR3 sequence (DNA): TGTGCCAGCAGCTTAGTCGGACAAATTTCCTACAATGAGCAGTTCTTC.

The CDR3 loop reads CAWSVLGGANVLTF. In DNA form, the CDR3 reads TGTGCCTGGAGTGTATTAGGTGGGGCCAACGTCCTGACTTTC. This chain links TRBV30 with TRBJ2-6; the D is unclear. CDR1 is GTSNPN and CDR2 is SVGIG in the germline V gene (reference sequence). This CDR3 contains 14 residues. Trimming left V 0 bases short and J 3 bases short, with 6 bases between.

This chain links TRBV25-1 with TRBJ1-5; D is perhaps TRBD1 (5 bases). The CDR3 is 15 amino acids. Germline lookup yields CDR1 MGHDK and CDR2 SYGVNS. Trimming left V 4 bases short and J 2 bases short, with 12 bases between. CDR3 residues: CASSVTGSGNQPQHF. The DNA for the CDR3 is TGTGCCAGCAGTGTAACAGGCAGCGGCAATCAGCCCCAGCATTTT.

The chain uses TRBV6-1 and TRBJ2-3; D is possibly TRBD2 (5 bases). V lost 3 bases to trimming and J lost 2 bases, with 12 bases between them. From germline, CDR1 is MNHNS and CDR2 SASEGT. The CDR3 is 15 amino acids. CDR3 nucleotide sequence: TGTGCCAGCAGTGATTGGGAGCTCAACACAGATACGCAGTATTTT. Protein: CASSDWELNTDTQYF.

This clone was observed once. Other DNA variants within this sample encode the same CDR3. The chain combines TRBV5-4 with TRBJ2-7; 11 bases align to TRBD1. Losses at the gene ends were 4 bases for V and 1 base for J; bases not matched to a gene: 4. Looked up from germline, CDR1 is SGHNT and CDR2 is YYREEE (reference sequence). There are 15 residues in the CDR3. The CDR3 nucleotides are TGTGCCAGCAGCCCTGGACAGGGGGCGTCCTACGAGCAGTACTTC. Translating gives CASSPGQGASYEQYF.

The gene calls are TRBV6-5 and TRBJ2-1, with 10 bases matching TRBD2. Unmatched junction bases numbered 6, after V lost 1 base and J lost 6 bases. CDR1 is MNHEY and CDR2 is SVGAGI in the germline V gene. The CDR3 sequence is 16 residues long. The DNA for the CDR3 is TGTGCCAGCAGTTACTACCCTAGCGGGGGATCCAATGAGCAGTTCTTC. Translating gives CASSYYPSGGSNEQFF.

The rearrangement uses TRBV7-9 and TRBJ2-1; no clear D gene. Germline assignment: CDR1 SEHNR and CDR2 FQNEAQ (reference sequence). V lost 2 bases and J 10 bases, leaving 15 bases between the germline ends. This CDR3 is 14 amino acids long. The CDR3 region has the DNA TGTGCCAGCAGCTTAATCGGTGACACAAAGGAGCAGTTCTTC. Its protein is CASSLIGDTKEQFF.

V is TRBV28 and J is TRBJ2-7; D is ambiguous. Germline V gene data show CDR1 as MDHEN and CDR2 as SYDVKM. CDR3 size: 12 residues. Trimming shortened V by 8 bases and J by 7 bases, and 15 bases separated the two germline ends. The CDR3 nucleotides read TGTGCCAGCGGTCTGAACGTCCTGGAGCAGTACTTC. Translation: CASGLNVLEQYF.

The chain recombines TRBV11-2 with TRBJ2-2, with D hard to call. CDR1 SGHAT and CDR2 FQNNGV come from the germline V gene. Trimming shortened V by 1 base and J by 3 bases, and 9 bases separated the two germline ends. CDR3 length equals 15 residues. The CDR3 reads CASSLVSGHTGELFF. The CDR3 bases are TGTGCCAGCAGCTTAGTCTCCGGCCACACCGGGGAGCTGTTTTTT.

The rearrangement joins TRBV7-9 to TRBJ2-7, with D possibly being TRBD1 (6 bases). CDR3 size: 15 residues. Per germline, CDR1 SEHNR and CDR2 FQNEAQ (reference sequence). Trimming stripped 0 bases from V and 9 bases from J, with 18 bases between. CDR3 coding DNA: TGTGCCAGCAGCTTAGCAGGACAGTCGACTCCGGGGCAGTACTTC. Protein product: CASSLAGQSTPGQYF.

To note about this clone: Other nucleotide sequences in the sample specify the same CDR3. The genes are TRBV27 and TRBJ2-2, with D hard to call. Germline lookup yields CDR1 MNHEY and CDR2 SMNVEV (reference sequence). The CDR3 is made up of 12 amino acids. The V end lost 3 bases, the J end lost 4 bases, and 3 bases lay between the germline ends. The CDR3 is CASSLGTGELFF. The CDR3 region has the DNA TGTGCCAGCAGTTTGGGCACCGGGGAGCTGTTTTTT.

The CDR3 DNA reads TGCGCCAGCAGCCAACGAGGACAGGGCGCGTACACTGAAGCTTTCTTT. As protein: CASSQRGQGAYTEAFF. The genes are TRBV4-3 and TRBJ1-1, with TRBD1 matching over 8 bases. V dropped 2 bases and J dropped 3; count of bases not matched to a gene: 8. The CDR3 runs 16 residues. The V gene's germline CDR1 is LGHNA and CDR2 YSLEER.

This clone was recorded a few times. Other DNA sequences from this sample encode an identical CDR3 as well. This chain joins TRBV5-5 and TRBJ1-2; the match to TRBD1 covers 12 bases. The CDR3 sequence is 14 residues long. J was trimmed by 4 bases and V by 3 bases; bases with no gene match: 1. The V gene's germline CDR1 is SGHKS and CDR2 YYEKEE (reference sequence). The CDR3 protein is CASSSGQGAYGYTF. In DNA, the CDR3 is TGTGCCAGCAGCTCGGGACAGGGGGCCTATGGCTACACCTTC.

V gene TRBV11-2 combines with J gene TRBJ2-7, with D maybe TRBD2 (5 bases). The germline V gene has CDR1 SGHAT and CDR2 FQNNGV. CDR3 size: 14 residues. The V end lost 3 bases, the J end lost 5 bases, and 14 bases lay between the germline ends. The CDR3 region is CASSFERLRDEQYF. The CDR3, as DNA: TGTGCCAGCAGCTTCGAGCGGCTGAGAGACGAGCAGTACTTC.

With respect to this clone: Other DNA variants within this sample encode the same CDR3. This sequence joins TRBV5-6 and TRBJ2-7; 8 bases fit TRBD1. The V segment lost 2 bases and the J segment 2 bases; nucleotides outside the gene matches: 3. Germline CDR1 and CDR2: SGHDT and YYEEEE. The CDR3 is made up of 14 amino acids. The DNA of the CDR3 is TGTGCCAGCAGCTTCCAGGGGGCGGCCTACGAGCAGTACTTC. Protein product: CASSFQGAAYEQYF.

The rearrangement uses TRBV25-1 and TRBJ2-1, with D maybe TRBD1 (5 bases). The CDR3 consists of 13 residues. V gave up 5 bases and J gave up 9 bases, with 14 bases separating them. CDR1 is MGHDK and CDR2 is SYGVNS in the germline V gene. CDR3 sequence reads: CASSPPAGREQFF. In DNA form, the CDR3 reads TGTGCCAGCAGTCCACCGGCAGGGCGTGAGCAGTTCTTC.